The following is a T cell receptor beta chain sequence with its context. This entry comes from a study of T cells after yellow fever vaccination. Trimming cost V 3 bases and J 0 bases; bases outside gene matches: 16. The CDR3 spans 19 residues. Germline lookup yields CDR1 DFQATT and CDR2 SNEGSKA (reference sequence). TCRdb recomputed calls from the 5' RACE reads with MiXCR, one row per CDR3 protein. The table has hundreds of thousands of distinct CDR3 sequences, roughly 14% seen once. The chain combines TRBV20-1 with TRBJ2-1; TRBD2 agrees at 8 bases. The source is a man aged 25-45 years who received the YFV17D yellow fever vaccine. The specimen comprised PBMCs, sampled on the day of the yellow fever booster vaccination. The CDR3 loop reads CSARSASAGASHSYNEQFF. In DNA form, the CDR3 reads TGCAGTGCTAGGAGTGCCTCAGCGGGAGCCTCCCACTCCTACAATGAGCAGTTCTTC.